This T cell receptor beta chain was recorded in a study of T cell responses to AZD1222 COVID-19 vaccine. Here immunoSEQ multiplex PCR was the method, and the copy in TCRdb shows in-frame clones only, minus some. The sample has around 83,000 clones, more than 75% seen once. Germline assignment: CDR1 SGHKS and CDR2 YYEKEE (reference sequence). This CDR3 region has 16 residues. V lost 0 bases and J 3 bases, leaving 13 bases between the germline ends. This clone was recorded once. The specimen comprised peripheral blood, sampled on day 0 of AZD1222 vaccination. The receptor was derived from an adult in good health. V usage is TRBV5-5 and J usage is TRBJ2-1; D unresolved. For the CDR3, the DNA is TGTGCCAGCAGCTTGGACCCCTTTAGTCTCTACAATGAGCAGTTCTTC. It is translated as CASSLDPFSLYNEQFF.